One sample yielded the 28 T cell receptor beta chains listed below, sequenced in a study of blood T cell repertoires in COVID-19. Sequencing was performed with immunoSEQ multiplex PCR; in TCRdb, only in-frame clones are kept and a portion is missing. Here the sample spans 120,000 or so clones, over 80% being singletons. The specimen sequenced was peripheral blood. The source of these receptors is a man in his sixties or seventies with acute or convalescent COVID-19.

The V and J genes are TRBV2 and TRBJ1-1; 9 nucleotides agree with TRBD1. Trimming cost V 8 bases and J 5 bases; bases outside gene matches: 0. Per germline, CDR1 SNHLY and CDR2 FYNNEI. This CDR3 has 11 amino acids. In DNA, the CDR3 is TGTGCCAGCGACAGGGGGACTGAAGCTTTCTTT. This gives the protein CASDRGTEAFF.

CDR3 DNA: TGCGCCAGCAGCTTGGGGGGCAGGTACAATGAGCAGTTCTTC. This encodes CASSLGGRYNEQFF. J is TRBJ2-1 and V is TRBV5-1; D may be TRBD1 (5 bases). V dropped 0 bases and J dropped 4 bases, with 8 bases sitting between them. This CDR3 has 14 residues. Germline values: CDR1 SGHRS, CDR2 YFSETQ. The variable domain in full, with the rest retrieved from reference TRBV5-1 and TRBJ2-1, is KAGVTQTPRYLIKTRGQQVTLSCSPISGHRSVSWYQQTPGQGLQFLFEYFSETQRNKGNFPGRFSGRQFSNSRSEMNVSTLELGDSALYLCASSLGGRYNEQFFGPGTRLTVL.

V and J are TRBV10-2 and TRBJ2-7; unclear D gene. The V gene's germline CDR1 is WSHSY and CDR2 SAAADI. V was trimmed by 10 bases and J by 5 bases, leaving 21 bases between them. The CDR3 sequence is 14 residues long. This CDR3 reads CATLAEQVPHEQYF. The CDR3 coding sequence is TGCGCCACCCTCGCCGAGCAAGTTCCCCACGAGCAGTACTTC.

The chain has TRBV6-5 and TRBJ1-1; D remains unclear. This CDR3 spans 13 amino acids. Deletions cut 6 bases from V and 1 base from J, with 9 bases between. Looked up from germline, CDR1 is MNHEY and CDR2 is SVGAGI. This CDR3 is CASSDTPNTEAFF. The CDR3 nucleotides read TGTGCCAGCAGCGACACCCCGAACACTGAAGCTTTCTTT.

V is TRBV3-1 (or the pseudogene TRBV3-2) and J is TRBJ2-7; TRBD2 matches 8 bases. Germline V gives CDR1 LGHDT, CDR2 YNNKEL (reference sequence). This CDR3 is built from 15 residues. The V segment lost 3 bases and the J segment 2 bases; nucleotides outside the gene matches: 6. CDR3 sequence: CASSQRGDPTYEQYF. In DNA form, the CDR3 reads TGTGCCAGCAGCCAGCGGGGGGACCCGACCTACGAGCAGTACTTC.

The chain uses TRBV4-1 and TRBJ1-4; 7 nucleotides line up with TRBD1. Germline loops: CDR1 MGHRA, CDR2 YSYEKL. The CDR3 contains 17 residues. J lost 7 bases, V lost 2 bases, and 13 bases had no gene match. This CDR3 is CASSQPKTGTAVEKLFF. The CDR3, as DNA: TGCGCCAGCAGCCAACCTAAAACCGGGACAGCGGTTGAAAAACTGTTTTTT.

The chain couples TRBV6-6 to TRBJ2-7; a possible D gene is TRBD1 (6 bases). Germline CDR1 reads MNHNY; CDR2 reads SVGAGI (reference sequence). The V end was cut by 5 bases, the J end by 3 bases, with 32 bases between. The CDR3 consists of 20 residues. CDR3 loop: CASSPFGSSYRATPDYEQYF. CDR3 nucleotides: TGTGCCAGCAGTCCCTTCGGGTCTTCGTACAGGGCTACACCGGACTACGAGCAGTACTTC.

This chain links TRBV4-1 with TRBJ1-3, with a weak D call TRBD1 (6 bases). Germline assignment: CDR1 MGHRA and CDR2 YSYEKL. The ends were cut back, 0 bases at V and 1 base at J, with 10 bases in the middle. The CDR3 covers 16 residues. The CDR3 DNA sequence: TGCGCCAGCAGCCAAGATTGGACAGCATCTGGAAACACCATATATTTT. It specifies CASSQDWTASGNTIYF.

The rearrangement uses TRBV5-4 and TRBJ1-6; 7 bases fit TRBD1. Germline trimming cut 0 bases from V and 0 bases from J; bases unmatched to any gene: 0. Germline lookup yields CDR1 SGHNT and CDR2 YYREEE (reference sequence). CDR3 length equals 16 residues. CDR3 region: CASSLGQGSYNSPLHF. CDR3 nucleotide sequence: TGTGCCAGCAGCTTGGGACAGGGCTCCTATAATTCACCCCTCCACTTT.

The chain recombines TRBV5-3 with TRBJ1-5; D is undetermined. TRBV5-3 qualifies as an ORF whose function is uncertain. The CDR3 totals 16 residues. V shed 4 bases and J shed 1 base, with 15 bases lying between them. CDR3 coding DNA: TGTGCCAGAAGCCCCCCGGGGAAGAAGAGCAATCAGCCCCAGCATTTT. It translates to CARSPPGKKSNQPQHF.

This rearrangement joins TRBV28 to TRBJ1-2, with D perhaps TRBD1 (6 bases). The germline gives CDR1 MDHEN, CDR2 SYDVKM. V was pared by 4 bases and J by 2 bases, with 11 bases between. The CDR3 is 14 amino acids. This CDR3 is CASSSTTGNYGYTF. The DNA of the CDR3 is TGTGCCAGCAGTTCGACCACAGGGAACTATGGCTACACCTTC.

The table lists this clone with a count of one. V usage is TRBV5-1 and J usage is TRBJ1-1; the match to TRBD1 covers 8 bases. Germline V gene lookup returns CDR1 SGHRS and CDR2 YFSETQ. This CDR3 region has 15 residues. The V gene end was trimmed by 4 bases and the J gene end by 6 bases; junction bases not matched to a gene: 11. The CDR3 loop reads CASSPTDREGAEAFF. CDR3 coding DNA: TGCGCCAGCAGCCCAACGGACAGGGAAGGTGCTGAAGCTTTCTTT.

The rearrangement joins TRBV7-9 to TRBJ1-1, with TRBD1 matching 8 bases. Germline assignment: CDR1 SEHNR and CDR2 FQNEAQ (reference sequence). V gave up 3 bases and J gave up 8 bases; unmatched junction bases: 8. This CDR3 comprises 14 residues. This chain's CDR3 is CASSFWGQVEEAFF. CDR3 nucleotide sequence: TGTGCCAGCAGCTTCTGGGGACAGGTAGAGGAAGCTTTCTTT.

The chain employs TRBV18 and TRBJ1-3; possibly TRBD1 for D (5 bases). Germline CDR1 KGHSH, CDR2 LQKENI. V gave up 1 base and J gave up 0 bases, with 13 bases separating them. The CDR3 totals 17 residues. In DNA, the CDR3 is TGTGCCAGCTCACCACGGCAGGGCACAAGCTCTGGAAACACCATATATTTT. It encodes CASSPRQGTSSGNTIYF.

The chain employs TRBV2 and TRBJ2-1, with 8 positions matching TRBD1. This CDR3 is built from 15 residues. V dropped 6 bases and J dropped 11; count of bases not matched to a gene: 15. From germline, CDR1 is SNHLY and CDR2 FYNNEI. The CDR3 DNA sequence: TGTGCCAGCAGGGACAGGGATGATACCTACCCTAAGCAGTTCTTC. Translating it yields CASRDRDDTYPKQFF.

The genes are TRBV29-1 and TRBJ2-3; weak D call: TRBD2 (5 bases). The CDR3 loop spans 13 amino acids. Germline lookup yields CDR1 SQVTM and CDR2 ANQGSEA. The V end was cut by 3 bases, the J end by 0 bases, with 7 bases between. DNA for the CDR3: TGCAGCGTTGATCCGGGGAGCACAGATACGCAGTATTTT. This encodes CSVDPGSTDTQYF.

This clone was seen a handful of times. The chain joins TRBV5-1 to TRBJ1-4; TRBD1 aligns across 9 bases. The CDR3 has 15 residues. The ends lost 4 bases at V and 7 bases at J; junction bases unmatched: 8. Germline V gene lookup returns CDR1 SGHRS and CDR2 YFSETQ. CDR3 sequence reads: CASSVAGTGTEKLFF. The CDR3 DNA reads TGCGCCAGCAGCGTCGCCGGGACAGGGACTGAAAAACTGTTTTTT. Together with reference TRBV5-1 and TRBJ1-4, the CDR3 gives the full variable domain: KAGVTQTPRYLIKTRGQQVTLSCSPISGHRSVSWYQQTPGQGLQFLFEYFSETQRNKGNFPGRFSGRQFSNSRSEMNVSTLELGDSALYLCASSVAGTGTEKLFFGSGTQLSVL.

The chain joins TRBV3-1 (or the pseudogene TRBV3-2) to TRBJ2-4; D is ambiguous. The germline V gene has CDR1 LGHDT and CDR2 YNNKEL (reference sequence). The CDR3 consists of 15 residues. V was pared by 4 bases and J by 0 bases, with 10 bases between. The CDR3 DNA follows: TGTGCCAGCAGCCGCTACAGCCCAGCCAAAAACATTCAGTACTTC. Protein product: CASSRYSPAKNIQYF.

This clone is a singleton in its sample. V gene TRBV5-4 combines with J gene TRBJ2-5, with TRBD1 matching 8 bases. Germline CDR1 and CDR2: SGHNT and YYREEE (reference sequence). V lost 0 bases to trimming and J lost 2 bases; unmatched junction nucleotides: 6. This CDR3 has 16 residues. The CDR3 coding sequence is TGTGCCAGCAGCTTGGGGAACAGGGGGAGACAAGAGACCCAGTACTTC. It translates to CASSLGNRGRQETQYF.

This sequence joins TRBV18 and TRBJ1-5; 7 nucleotides align to TRBD1. From germline, CDR1 is KGHSH and CDR2 LQKENI. The CDR3 consists of 17 residues. After removal of 0 bases from V and 4 bases from J, the junction contained 9 bases not matched to a gene. CDR3 nucleotides: TGTGCCAGCTCACCACCGGGGCAGGGGGGTAAAAATCAGCCCCAGCATTTT. This encodes CASSPPGQGGKNQPQHF.

This clone appeared once. V is TRBV28 and J is TRBJ1-1, with 9 nucleotides matching TRBD1. CDR1 is MDHEN and CDR2 is SYDVKM in the germline V gene. This CDR3 comprises 15 residues. With V trimmed by 8 bases and J by 3 bases, 10 bases remained unmatched. The CDR3 reads CASGWGQGAYTEAFF. The CDR3 DNA reads TGTGCCAGCGGGTGGGGACAGGGAGCTTACACTGAAGCTTTCTTT.

This chain links TRBV3-1 (or the pseudogene TRBV3-2) with TRBJ2-5; 9 positions agree with TRBD2. Unmatched junction bases numbered 9, after V lost 3 bases and J lost 4 bases. The CDR3 has 16 amino acids. Looked up from germline, CDR1 is LGHDT and CDR2 is YNNKEL (reference sequence). The CDR3 sequence: CASSQGGGAPRETQYF. Here the CDR3 DNA reads TGTGCCAGCAGCCAGGGCGGGGGGGCCCCCAGAGAGACCCAGTACTTC.

The chain recombines TRBV5-1 with TRBJ1-1; 8 nucleotides line up with TRBD1. This CDR3 is 16 amino acids long. Germline values: CDR1 SGHRS, CDR2 YFSETQ. The V segment lost 2 bases and the J segment 1 base; nucleotides outside the gene matches: 7. CDR3 nucleotide sequence: TGCGCCAGCAGCTTATTCAGGGGGCTAAGGAACACTGAAGCTTTCTTT. Its protein product is CASSLFRGLRNTEAFF.

V is TRBV18 and J is TRBJ1-1; D might be TRBD1 (6 bases). The germline V gene has CDR1 KGHSH and CDR2 LQKENI. The CDR3 is 17 amino acids. The ends were cut back, 0 bases at V and 2 bases at J, with 16 bases in the middle. CDR3 sequence (DNA): TGTGCCAGCTCACCACCGGTGTGGCAGGGGTTTAACACTGAAGCTTTCTTT. Translated, it gives CASSPPVWQGFNTEAFF.

The chain joins TRBV11-2 to TRBJ1-1, with unresolved D. This CDR3 comprises 14 residues. Germline V lookup: CDR1 SGHAT, CDR2 FQNNGV. Trimming stripped 2 bases from V and 1 base from J, with 8 bases between. The CDR3 loop reads CASSLLGANTEAFF. The CDR3 DNA reads as TGTGCCAGCAGCTTATTGGGAGCGAACACTGAAGCTTTCTTT.

This rearrangement joins TRBV7-3 to TRBJ2-7, with 7 bases aligning to TRBD1. Germline CDR1 reads SGHTA; CDR2 reads FQGTGA. After removal of 1 base from V and 5 bases from J, the junction contained 8 bases not matched to a gene. This CDR3 is built from 15 residues. Here the CDR3 reads CASSLMEGGDDEQYF. CDR3 DNA: TGTGCCAGCAGCTTAATGGAAGGGGGCGACGACGAGCAGTACTTC.

The chain links TRBV2 to TRBJ2-3; TRBD1 aligns across 7 bases. Germline V gene lookup returns CDR1 SNHLY and CDR2 FYNNEI. CDR3 size: 12 residues. V lost 6 bases, J lost 7 bases, and 4 bases stayed unmatched. CDR3: CASSRDSYTQYF. CDR3 DNA: TGTGCCAGCAGCCGGGACAGTTATACGCAGTATTTT.

This chain links TRBV12-3 or TRBV12-4 with TRBJ2-1; maybe TRBD1 (6 bases). Trimming pared 4 bases from V and 12 bases from J, leaving 16 bases between. CDR3 length: 13 residues. The CDR3 protein is CASSYSEGVWQFF. CDR3 nucleotides: TGTGCCAGCAGTTACTCCGAGGGGGTCTGGCAGTTCTTC.